The next 12 T cell receptor beta chains were all read from a single sample in a study of molecular identifiers for immune sequencing clone quantification. TCRdb re-called the PCR reads through MiXCR, storing one row per CDR3 protein. The data contain 300,000 to 400,000 distinct CDR3 sequences, roughly a quarter of them singletons. Sample: naive CD8+ T cells from blood, with Jurkat cell RNA spiked in. This sample's subset: FACS-sorted CD8+CD4-CCR7+CD45RA+ naive T cells. The receptors stem from a human donor in good health. Some libraries in this study had Jurkat cell RNA spiked in.

The sample holds many counts of this clonotype. The chain uses TRBV14 and TRBJ2-1; D is unresolved. V was trimmed by 5 bases and J by 0 bases, leaving 17 bases between them. Germline CDR1 reads SGHDN; CDR2 reads FVKESK. There are 17 residues in the CDR3. The CDR3 protein is CASSTRKTVPSYNEQFF. The CDR3 bases are TGTGCCAGCAGCACTCGGAAGACGGTGCCCTCCTACAATGAGCAGTTCTTC.

This clonotype was recorded at least ten times. The V and J genes are TRBV28 and TRBJ2-3; TRBD1 agrees at 7 bases. The J segment lost 2 bases and the V segment lost 3 bases, leaving 2 bases of the junction unmatched. The CDR3 is made up of 14 amino acids. Looked up from germline, CDR1 is MDHEN and CDR2 is SYDVKM. DNA of the CDR3: TGTGCCAGCAGTTTGGGGACAGACACAGATACGCAGTATTTT. As protein: CASSLGTDTDTQYF.

The chain combines TRBV6-2 or TRBV6-3 with TRBJ1-1, with D perhaps matching TRBD1 (6 bases). Trimming stripped 6 bases from V and 2 bases from J, with 19 bases between. The CDR3 covers 16 residues. Germline V gene data show CDR1 as MNHEY and CDR2 as SVGEGT. The CDR3 DNA is TGTGCCAGCAGCCCCTGGTCAGGGGTCCACAACACTGAAGCTTTCTTT. As protein: CASSPWSGVHNTEAFF.

Many counts were recorded for this clonotype. This chain uses TRBV12-3 or TRBV12-4 with TRBJ2-2, with TRBD2 identical over 9 bases. The CDR3 covers 16 residues. J gave up 5 bases and V 5 bases, and 9 bases lay outside the gene matches. In DNA, the CDR3 is TGTGCCAGCAGTCCATTTGCGGGAGGGGTTACCGGGGAGCTGTTTTTT. It translates to CASSPFAGGVTGELFF.

Only a few counts were recorded for this clonotype. The genes are TRBV12-3 or TRBV12-4 and TRBJ2-7; 7 bases are shared with TRBD1. Unmatched junction bases numbered 8, after V lost 0 bases and J lost 0 bases. The CDR3 loop spans 17 amino acids. The CDR3 is CASSLAGWTGVSYEQYF. CDR3 DNA sequence: TGTGCCAGCAGTTTAGCAGGGTGGACAGGCGTCTCCTACGAGCAGTACTTC.

A remark on this clonotype: This may come from a read error, since a much larger clone is one base off. The V gene is TRBV27, the J gene TRBJ2-7; the D is unclear. This CDR3 is 14 amino acids long. The germline CDR1 and CDR2 sequences are MNHEY and SMNVEV (reference sequence). The chain's CDR3 is CASSLFGPTYERYF. CDR3 DNA: TGTGCCAGCAGTTTATTTGGCCCGACCTACGAGCGGTACTTC.

Concerning this clonotype itself: One base away lies a much larger clone, so this may be a sequencing read error. The CDR3: CASSPLGRDSDNEHFF. The CDR3 nucleotides read TGTGCCAGCAGCCCCTTAGGGCGAGATTCGGACAATGAGCACTTCTTC. The gene calls are TRBV11-2 and TRBJ2-1; the D gene is possibly TRBD1 (5 bases). The CDR3 contains 16 residues. Germline CDR1 SGHAT, CDR2 FQNNGV.

In its sample, this clonotype was seen many times. The chain has TRBV6-5 and TRBJ2-3; TRBD1 agrees at 11 bases. V dropped 6 bases and J dropped 4; count of bases not matched to a gene: 3. CDR1 is MNHEY, CDR2 SVGAGI, per germline. CDR3 length: 14 residues. The DNA of the CDR3 is TGTGCCAGCAGCGGGACAGGGGGTTCAGATACGCAGTATTTT. This encodes CASSGTGGSDTQYF.

Of note for this clonotype: Mismatch with germline at one junction end may stem from a read error. The genes are TRBV20-1 and TRBJ2-7; tentative D call: TRBD2 (5 bases). The CDR3 covers 16 residues. The germline gives CDR1 DFQATT, CDR2 SNEGSKA (reference sequence). This CDR3 is CSVRIFPTGSSYEQYF. The CDR3 nucleotides read TGCAGTGTTAGAATTTTCCCAACGGGAAGCTCCTACGAGCAGTACTTC.

The V gene is TRBV5-1, the J gene TRBJ1-1; no reliable D call. CDR3 length: 13 residues. The germline gives CDR1 SGHRS, CDR2 YFSETQ. V was shortened by 4 bases and J by 1 base, with 8 bases between the two germline ends. The CDR3 region has the DNA TGCGCCAGCAGCCCCTGGACGAACACTGAAGCTTTCTTT. Residues: CASSPWTNTEAFF.

The CDR3 bases are TGCAGTGCTAAGGTTCCTAGCAGGAACACCGGGGAGCTGTTTTTT. Protein product: CSAKVPSRNTGELFF. This chain uses TRBV20-1 with TRBJ2-2, with a tentative D call TRBD2 (5 bases). V was shortened by 4 bases and J by 1 base, with 13 bases between the two germline ends. The CDR3 runs to 15 residues. The germline CDR1 and CDR2 sequences are DFQATT and SNEGSKA (reference sequence).

About this clonotype: Mismatch with germline at one junction end may stem from a read error. The chain links TRBV2 to TRBJ2-7, with 7 bases matching TRBD1. The CDR3 is 13 amino acids. Germline lookup yields CDR1 SNHLY and CDR2 FYNNEI. Here the CDR3 reads CASRSPGGDERYF. CDR3 in DNA: TGTGCCAGCAGATCACCAGGGGGTGACGAGCGGTACTTC.